The 12 T cell receptor beta chains given below trace back to one sample, sequenced in a study of early T cells in non-severe SARS-CoV-2 infection. TCRdb passed the 5' RACE reads through MiXCR, listing each CDR3 protein once. The sample has around 81,000 distinct CDR3 sequences, 14% seen once. The source material was whole blood. Source of these receptors: an adult who was a healthcare worker with PCR-confirmed SARS-CoV-2 infection or an uninfected control (not recorded which).

The chain carries TRBV12-3 or TRBV12-4 and TRBJ2-3; perhaps TRBD2 as D (7 bases). Deletions cut 1 base from V and 5 bases from J, with 10 bases between. The CDR3 runs to 14 residues. CDR3 protein: CASSLDGGRDTQYF. The CDR3 DNA reads TGTGCCAGCAGTTTAGACGGGGGGCGAGATACGCAGTATTTT.

The chain employs TRBV28 and TRBJ2-5; 7 bases fit TRBD2. The CDR3 runs 13 residues. CDR1 and CDR2 from the germline V gene are MDHEN and SYDVKM. V was clipped by 5 bases and J by 1 base; unmatched bases: 1. In DNA form, the CDR3 reads TGTGCCAGCAGTCTAGCGGCCCAAGAGACCCAGTACTTC. Protein sequence: CASSLAAQETQYF. Full variable domain (rest looked up from reference TRBV28 and TRBJ2-5): DVKVTQSSRYLVKRTGEKVFLECVQDMDHENMFWYRQDPGLGLRLIYFSYDVKMKEKGDIPEGYSVSREKKERFSLILESASTNQTSMYLCASSLAAQETQYFGPGTRLLVL.

The J gene is TRBJ1-2, the V gene TRBV7-3; TRBD1 might be the D (6 bases). The germline CDR1 and CDR2 sequences are SGHTA and FQGTGA. The germline V and J ends were trimmed by 5 bases and 6 bases, with 16 bases remaining between them. The length of the CDR3 is 14 residues. The CDR3 region is CASSQSPGADGYTF. As DNA, the CDR3 is TGTGCCAGCAGCCAAAGCCCGGGGGCGGATGGCTACACCTTC.

This sequence joins TRBV7-3 and TRBJ2-1; D may match TRBD1 or TRBD2 (5 bases each). Germline loops: CDR1 SGHTA, CDR2 FQGTGA. The CDR3 sequence is 15 residues long. V dropped 5 bases and J dropped 6 bases, with 17 bases sitting between them. In nucleotides, the CDR3 is TGTGCCAGCAGCCATTCCGGGGACGGCCCCAATGAGCAGTTCTTC. It encodes CASSHSGDGPNEQFF. Full variable domain (outside the CDR3, taken from reference TRBV7-3 and TRBJ2-1): GAGVSQTPSNKVTEKGKYVELRCDPISGHTALYWYRQSLGQGPEFLIYFQGTGAADDSGLPNDRFFAVRPEGSVSTLKIQRTERGDSAVYLCASSHSGDGPNEQFFGPGTRLTVL.

This chain connects TRBV7-9 to TRBJ1-6, with D hard to call. The length of the CDR3 is 16 residues. Germline V gene data show CDR1 as SEHNR and CDR2 as FQNEAQ (reference sequence). Trimming took 1 base from V and 6 from J, leaving 13 bases between them. The CDR3 nucleotides read TGTGCCAGCAGCTTAGGTCAGGAGTTTAGTAATTCACCCCTCCACTTT. The encoded protein is CASSLGQEFSNSPLHF. Supplemented by reference TRBV7-9 and TRBJ1-6, the full variable domain reads DTGVSQNPRHKITKRGQNVTFRCDPISEHNRLYWYRQTLGQGPEFLTYFQNEAQLEKSRLLSDRFSAERPKGSFSTLEIQRTEQGDSAMYLCASSLGQEFSNSPLHFGNGTRLTVT.

This clonotype was seen at least ten times. The V and J genes are TRBV6-5 and TRBJ1-1; a possible D gene is TRBD1 (5 bases). Trimming removed 0 bases at V and 4 bases at J, with 12 bases between. Germline V gives CDR1 MNHEY, CDR2 SVGAGI. CDR3 size: 15 residues. The CDR3 reads CASSYSLGVGTEAFF. Here the CDR3 DNA reads TGTGCCAGCAGTTACTCATTAGGGGTAGGCACTGAAGCTTTCTTT.

There are a few counts of this clonotype. The chain recombines TRBV7-2 with TRBJ2-3; D is ambiguous. The CDR3 is made up of 14 amino acids. V shed 0 bases and J shed 2 bases, with 6 bases lying between them. CDR1 and CDR2 from the germline V gene are SGHTA and FQGNSA. In nucleotides, the CDR3 is TGTGCCAGCAGCTTAGCCCACTCCACAGATACGCAGTATTTT. Translation: CASSLAHSTDTQYF.

This sequence joins TRBV12-3 or TRBV12-4 and TRBJ1-2; D gene uncertain. V was cut by 6 bases and J by 8 bases, with 16 bases left in between. This CDR3 region has 13 residues. CDR3 residues: CASSREVFGGYTF. The CDR3, as DNA: TGTGCCAGCAGCCGAGAAGTGTTCGGGGGCTACACCTTC.

This clonotype was seen a few times. This sequence joins TRBV30 and TRBJ2-5; D call uncertain. Per germline, CDR1 GTSNPN and CDR2 SVGIG (reference sequence). The CDR3 has 11 residues. Trimming stripped 4 bases from V and 2 bases from J, with 5 bases between. This CDR3 reads CAWKGQETQYF. Written as DNA, the CDR3 is TGTGCCTGGAAGGGACAAGAGACCCAGTACTTC.

The chain has TRBV5-1 and TRBJ2-3; no definite D call. V shed 2 bases and J shed 5 bases, with 9 bases lying between them. This CDR3 is built from 13 residues. Germline V gives CDR1 SGHRS, CDR2 YFSETQ. DNA for the CDR3: TGCGCCAGCAGCTTACGACTTCGAGATACGCAGTATTTT. This translates into CASSLRLRDTQYF.

Ten or more counts support this clonotype. V usage is TRBV9 and J usage is TRBJ1-6; 7 nucleotides match TRBD1. The V segment lost 3 bases and the J segment 9 bases; nucleotides outside the gene matches: 12. Germline V CDR1 and CDR2: SGDLS, YYNGEE. The CDR3 is 16 amino acids. This chain's CDR3 is CASSAHPPGQSSPLHF. Written as DNA, the CDR3 is TGTGCCAGCAGCGCCCATCCCCCGGGACAGAGTTCACCCCTCCACTTT. Full variable domain (rest looked up from reference TRBV9 and TRBJ1-6): DSGVTQTPKHLITATGQRVTLRCSPRSGDLSVYWYQQSLDQGLQFLIQYYNGEERAKGNILERFSAQQFPDLHSELNLSSLELGDSALYFCASSAHPPGQSSPLHFGNGTRLTVT.

In its sample, this clonotype was seen a few times. This chain joins TRBV9 and TRBJ1-1; D is ambiguous. The V end lost 0 bases, the J end lost 4 bases, and 10 bases lay between the germline ends. The CDR3 has 14 amino acids. Germline V gene lookup returns CDR1 SGDLS and CDR2 YYNGEE. CDR3 amino acids: CASSVGQWGTEAFF. DNA of the CDR3: TGTGCCAGCAGCGTAGGTCAGTGGGGCACTGAAGCTTTCTTT. Variable domain in full (rest from reference TRBV9 and TRBJ1-1): DSGVTQTPKHLITATGQRVTLRCSPRSGDLSVYWYQQSLDQGLQFLIQYYNGEERAKGNILERFSAQQFPDLHSELNLSSLELGDSALYFCASSVGQWGTEAFFGQGTRLTVV.